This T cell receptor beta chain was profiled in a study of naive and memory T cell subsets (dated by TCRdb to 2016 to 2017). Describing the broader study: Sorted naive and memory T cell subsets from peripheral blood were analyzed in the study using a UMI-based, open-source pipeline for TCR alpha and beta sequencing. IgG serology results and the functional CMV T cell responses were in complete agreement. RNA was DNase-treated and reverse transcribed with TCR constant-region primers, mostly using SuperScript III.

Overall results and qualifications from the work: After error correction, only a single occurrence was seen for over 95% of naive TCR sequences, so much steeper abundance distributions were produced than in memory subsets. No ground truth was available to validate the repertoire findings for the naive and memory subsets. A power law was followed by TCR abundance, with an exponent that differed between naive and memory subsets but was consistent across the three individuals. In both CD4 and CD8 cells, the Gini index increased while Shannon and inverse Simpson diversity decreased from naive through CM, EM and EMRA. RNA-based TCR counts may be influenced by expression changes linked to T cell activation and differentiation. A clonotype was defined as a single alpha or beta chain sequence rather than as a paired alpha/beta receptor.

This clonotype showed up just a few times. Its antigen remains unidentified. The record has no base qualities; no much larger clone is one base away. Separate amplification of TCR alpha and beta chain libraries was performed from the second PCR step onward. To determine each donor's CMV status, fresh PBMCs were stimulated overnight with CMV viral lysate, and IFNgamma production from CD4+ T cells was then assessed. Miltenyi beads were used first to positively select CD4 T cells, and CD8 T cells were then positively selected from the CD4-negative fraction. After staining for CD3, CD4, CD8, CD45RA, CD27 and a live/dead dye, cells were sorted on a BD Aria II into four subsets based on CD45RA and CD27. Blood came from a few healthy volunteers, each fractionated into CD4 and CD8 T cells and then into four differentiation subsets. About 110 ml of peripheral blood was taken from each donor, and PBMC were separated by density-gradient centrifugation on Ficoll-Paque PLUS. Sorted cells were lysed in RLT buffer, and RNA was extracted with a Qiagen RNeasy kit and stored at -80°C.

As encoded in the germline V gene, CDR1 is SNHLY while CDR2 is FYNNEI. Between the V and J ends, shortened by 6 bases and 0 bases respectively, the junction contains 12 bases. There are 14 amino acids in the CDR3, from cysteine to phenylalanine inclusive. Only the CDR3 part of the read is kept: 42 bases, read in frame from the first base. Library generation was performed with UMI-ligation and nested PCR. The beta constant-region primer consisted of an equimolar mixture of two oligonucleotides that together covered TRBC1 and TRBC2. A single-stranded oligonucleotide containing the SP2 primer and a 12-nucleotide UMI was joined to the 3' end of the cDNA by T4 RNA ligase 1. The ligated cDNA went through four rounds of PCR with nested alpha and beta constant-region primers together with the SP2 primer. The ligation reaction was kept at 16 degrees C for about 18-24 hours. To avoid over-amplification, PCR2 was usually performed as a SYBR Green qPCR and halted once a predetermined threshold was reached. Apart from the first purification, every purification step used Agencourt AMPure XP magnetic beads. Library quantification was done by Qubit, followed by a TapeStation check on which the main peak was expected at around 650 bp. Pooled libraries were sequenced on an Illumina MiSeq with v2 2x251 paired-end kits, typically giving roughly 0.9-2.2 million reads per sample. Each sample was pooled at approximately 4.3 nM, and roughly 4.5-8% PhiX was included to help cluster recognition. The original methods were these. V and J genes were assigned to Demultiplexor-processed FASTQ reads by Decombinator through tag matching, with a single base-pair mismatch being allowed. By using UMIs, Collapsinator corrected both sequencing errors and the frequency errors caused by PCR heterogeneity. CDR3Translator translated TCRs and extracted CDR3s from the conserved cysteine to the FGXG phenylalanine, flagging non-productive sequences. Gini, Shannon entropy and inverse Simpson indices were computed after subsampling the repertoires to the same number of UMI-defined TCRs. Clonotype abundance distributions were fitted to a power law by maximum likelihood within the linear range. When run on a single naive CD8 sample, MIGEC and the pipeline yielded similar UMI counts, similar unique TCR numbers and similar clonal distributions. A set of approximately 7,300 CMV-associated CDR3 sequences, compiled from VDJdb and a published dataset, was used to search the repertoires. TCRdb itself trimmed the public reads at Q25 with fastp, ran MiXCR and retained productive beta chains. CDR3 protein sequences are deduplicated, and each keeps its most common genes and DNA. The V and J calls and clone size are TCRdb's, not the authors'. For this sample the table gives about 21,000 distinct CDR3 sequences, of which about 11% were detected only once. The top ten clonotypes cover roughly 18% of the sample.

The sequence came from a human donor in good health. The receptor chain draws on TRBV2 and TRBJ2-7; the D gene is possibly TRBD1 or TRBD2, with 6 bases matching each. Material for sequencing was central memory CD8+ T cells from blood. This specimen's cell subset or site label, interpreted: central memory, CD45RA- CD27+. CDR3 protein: CASRRGTDSYEQYF. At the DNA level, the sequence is TGTGCCAGCAGGAGGGGGACTGACTCCTACGAGCAGTACTTC.